The 18 T cell receptor beta chains given below trace back to one sample, sequenced in a study of blood T cell repertoires in COVID-19. Data came from immunoSEQ multiplex PCR; TCRdb stores just in-frame clones and leaves some out. This table holds 200,000 to 300,000 clones, about 90% found once. Sequencing input: peripheral blood. Every receptor here comes from a man aged 30 to 45 with COVID-19, enrolled during active disease.

Turning to this clone: This sample includes further DNA sequences coding for the same CDR3. CDR3 DNA sequence: TGTGCCAGCAGCTTCCTAGCGGGGGGCCCTACAGATACGCAGTATTTT. Its translation is CASSFLAGGPTDTQYF. The gene calls are TRBV7-9 and TRBJ2-3; 11 bases match TRBD2. CDR1 and CDR2 from the germline V gene are SEHNR and FQNEAQ (reference sequence). The trim removed 3 bases at V and 3 bases at J, leaving 5 bases unmatched. This CDR3 region has 16 residues.

This sequence joins TRBV5-4 and TRBJ2-7; 12 bases map to TRBD1. Losses at the gene ends were 4 bases for V and 3 bases for J; bases not matched to a gene: 14. CDR1 and CDR2 from the germline V gene are SGHNT and YYREEE (reference sequence). The CDR3 runs to 18 residues. CDR3 in amino acids: CASSPGTGGSMGLYEQYF. The CDR3 coding sequence is TGTGCCAGCAGCCCAGGGACAGGGGGCTCAATGGGTCTCTACGAGCAGTACTTC.

The rearrangement joins TRBV3-1 (or the pseudogene TRBV3-2) to TRBJ2-2, with D uncertain. This CDR3 spans 14 amino acids. The germline V gene has CDR1 LGHDT and CDR2 YNNKEL (reference sequence). V was shortened by 1 base and J by 5 bases, with 8 bases between the two germline ends. DNA of the CDR3: TGTGCCAGCAGCCAAGTGGCTGGTACCGGGGAGCTGTTTTTT. Amino acid sequence: CASSQVAGTGELFF.

This chain joins TRBV2 and TRBJ1-4; no reliable D call. The germline V gene has CDR1 SNHLY and CDR2 FYNNEI. Trimming removed 5 bases from V and 5 bases from J, with 15 bases in between. The CDR3 extends over 15 amino acids. This chain's CDR3 is CASSPPIARNEKLFF. As DNA, the CDR3 is TGTGCCAGCAGTCCACCAATAGCGAGGAATGAAAAACTGTTTTTT.

The chain is built from TRBV19 and TRBJ1-1; 7 bases are shared with TRBD1. V shed 7 bases and J 5 bases; nucleotides not matched to a gene: 10. Germline lookup yields CDR1 LNHDA and CDR2 SQIVND (reference sequence). The CDR3 is 14 amino acids. The CDR3 protein is CASTSPGGRTEAFF. CDR3 coding DNA: TGTGCCAGTACTTCTCCAGGGGGTCGAACTGAAGCTTTCTTT.

The chain has TRBV6-6 and TRBJ2-7; the match to TRBD1 covers 8 bases. CDR1 is MNHNY and CDR2 is SVGAGI in the germline V gene (reference sequence). J gave up 5 bases and V 0 bases, and 9 bases lay outside the gene matches. CDR3 length: 16 amino acids. DNA of the CDR3: TGTGCCAGCAGTTACTCGACCCAGGGGGCGCCCCACGAGCAGTACTTC. The encoded protein is CASSYSTQGAPHEQYF.

The chain employs TRBV4-1 and TRBJ2-3; D perhaps matches TRBD1 (5 bases). The CDR3 spans 12 residues. Germline V CDR1 and CDR2: MGHRA, YSYEKL. V was clipped by 4 bases and J by 4 bases, with 6 bases between them. CDR3 in DNA: TGCGCCAGCAGCCTACAGGCAGATACGCAGTATTTT. It specifies CASSLQADTQYF.

In its sample, this clone was seen many times. The V call is TRBV5-1, the J call TRBJ1-4, with a tentative D call TRBD1 (6 bases). Deletions cut 0 bases from V and 7 bases from J, with 10 bases between. Germline V CDR1 and CDR2: SGHRS, YFSETQ. The CDR3 runs 14 residues. In nucleotides, the CDR3 is TGCGCCAGCAGCTTGGGACAGGCGAGTGAAAAACTGTTTTTT. Its protein product is CASSLGQASEKLFF.

The count of this clone is one. The chain joins TRBV4-1 to TRBJ2-1; D perhaps matches TRBD2 (7 bases). Between the trimmed V and J ends, which lost 3 bases and 10 bases, there was a span of 19 bases. Germline CDR1 is MGHRA and CDR2 is YSYEKL. The CDR3 contains 15 residues. As DNA, the CDR3 is TGCGCCAGCAGCCACCCCGCCGCGGGGGCAGAGGAGCAGTTCTTC. Protein: CASSHPAAGAEEQFF.

The chain links TRBV5-4 to TRBJ1-1; D is perhaps TRBD1 (6 bases). The CDR3 runs to 14 residues. Germline CDR1 reads SGHNT; CDR2 reads YYREEE (reference sequence). The V gene lost 2 bases and the J gene lost 6 bases, with 14 bases spanning the gap. The CDR3 bases are TGTGCCAGCAGCTTTTTGAAGGGGGAGTCTGAAGCTTTCTTT. Residues: CASSFLKGESEAFF. Full variable domain (remainder filled in from reference TRBV5-4 and TRBJ1-1): ETGVTQSPTHLIKTRGQQVTLRCSSQSGHNTVSWYQQALGQGPQFIFQYYREEENGRGNFPPRFSGLQFPNYSSELNVNALELDDSALYLCASSFLKGESEAFFGQGTRLTVV.

The genes are TRBV14 and TRBJ1-2; 9 bases align to TRBD1. The CDR3 is made up of 15 amino acids. Germline V gene sequence: CDR1 SGHDN, CDR2 FVKESK. The trim removed 3 bases at V and 8 bases at J, leaving 10 bases unmatched. CDR3 nucleotides: TGTGCCAGCAGCCAGGCCGGGACAGGGTTAGGCGGCTACACCTTC. It is translated as CASSQAGTGLGGYTF.

The rearrangement uses TRBV10-3 and TRBJ2-5, with 10 bases lining up with TRBD1. The CDR3 loop spans 15 amino acids. V lost 2 bases and J lost 3; bases outside the gene matches: 3. Germline V gene sequence: CDR1 ENHRY, CDR2 SYGVKD. In DNA, the CDR3 is TGTGCCATCAGTGAGCCGGACAGGGGGGAAGAGACCCAGTACTTC. It translates to CAISEPDRGEETQYF.

This chain connects TRBV6-5 to TRBJ2-2, with 10 bases that match TRBD1. Germline V gives CDR1 MNHEY, CDR2 SVGAGI. This CDR3 spans 15 amino acids. The ends lost 7 bases at V and 6 bases at J; junction bases unmatched: 8. The CDR3 reads CASTQGTGDAGELFF. DNA for the CDR3: TGTGCCAGCACCCAAGGGACAGGGGATGCCGGGGAGCTGTTTTTT.

This clone was picked up one time. The chain employs TRBV3-1 (or the pseudogene TRBV3-2) and TRBJ1-1; no reliable D call. The CDR3 loop spans 14 amino acids. Deletions cut 1 base from V and 7 bases from J, with 13 bases between. Germline V gives CDR1 LGHDT, CDR2 YNNKEL (reference sequence). CDR3 amino acids: CASSQGVGDSEAFF. Written as DNA, the CDR3 is TGTGCCAGCAGCCAAGGAGTCGGGGATAGTGAAGCTTTCTTT.

The chain uses TRBV12-3 or TRBV12-4 and TRBJ1-2; the D gene is possibly TRBD1 (5 bases). CDR3 length: 13 amino acids. Trimming left V 8 bases short and J 8 bases short, with 18 bases between. For the CDR3, the DNA is TGTGCCAGCGGGGGGACTGGGGAGTGGGGCTACACCTTC. It specifies CASGGTGEWGYTF.

The V gene is TRBV4-1, the J gene TRBJ1-6; D possibly corresponds to TRBD1 (6 bases). V was pared by 0 bases and J by 7 bases, with 16 bases between. Germline V gene lookup returns CDR1 MGHRA and CDR2 YSYEKL. This CDR3 spans 17 amino acids. CDR3 sequence: CASSQDGNRVRNSPLHF. CDR3 nucleotides: TGCGCCAGCAGCCAAGATGGGAACAGGGTTCGGAATTCACCCCTCCACTTT.

The CDR3 spells CASSEQDGKGGQPQHF. In DNA form, the CDR3 reads TGTGCCAGCAGTGAACAGGACGGAAAAGGGGGTCAGCCCCAGCATTTT. This chain uses TRBV2 with TRBJ1-5; TRBD1 might be the D (6 bases). The CDR3 contains 16 residues. Germline values: CDR1 SNHLY, CDR2 FYNNEI. V was cut by 2 bases and J by 6 bases, with 17 bases left in between.

The gene calls are TRBV27 and TRBJ1-6; D is unresolved. Trimming left V 8 bases short and J 14 bases short, with 7 bases between. CDR1 MNHEY and CDR2 SMNVEV come from the germline V gene (reference sequence). The CDR3 runs 9 residues. CDR3 bases: TGTGCCAGCCGGGAAGCCCTCCACTTT. Amino acid sequence: CASREALHF.